The 30 T cell receptor beta chains in this list originate from one sample, sequenced in a study of early T cells in non-severe SARS-CoV-2 infection. From the 5' RACE reads, TCRdb called clonotypes with MiXCR, one entry per CDR3 protein. Altogether about 110,000 distinct CDR3 sequences are present, 10% to 15% being singletons, with the ten largest covering 3.5% to 4%. The material was whole blood, obtained at baseline. The receptors shown here come from an adult who was a healthcare worker with PCR-confirmed SARS-CoV-2 infection or an uninfected control (not recorded which).

This clonotype has a handful of counts. The chain has TRBV18 and TRBJ2-7, with D possibly TRBD2 on 5 matching bases. CDR1 is KGHSH, CDR2 LQKENI, per germline. The CDR3 is 12 residues long. V was shortened by 5 bases and J by 5 bases, with 10 bases between the two germline ends. CDR3 loop: CASSSTRDEQYF. Written as DNA, the CDR3 is TGTGCCAGCTCATCAACTAGGGACGAGCAGTACTTC.

This clonotype has just a few counts. The chain recombines TRBV14 with TRBJ1-2; a weak D match, TRBD1 (5 bases). The CDR3 contains 13 residues. V was shortened by 3 bases and J by 5 bases, with 10 bases between the two germline ends. CDR1 and CDR2 from the germline V gene are SGHDN and FVKESK. CDR3: CASSHEDRYGYTF. In DNA, the CDR3 is TGTGCCAGCAGCCATGAAGACAGATATGGCTACACCTTC.

V gene TRBV28 combines with J gene TRBJ2-4; D remains unclear. This CDR3 contains 16 residues. The germline CDR1 and CDR2 sequences are MDHEN and SYDVKM. V was trimmed by 5 bases and J by 2 bases, leaving 16 bases between them. The CDR3 loop is CASSRFGVETKNIQYF. CDR3 bases: TGTGCCAGCAGTCGTTTTGGGGTTGAGACCAAAAACATTCAGTACTTC.

This clonotype occurred a few times. The chain is built from TRBV29-1 and TRBJ2-1; D may be TRBD2 (6 bases). CDR1 and CDR2 (germline): SQVTM, ANQGSEA. The CDR3 contains 15 residues. The V gene lost 2 bases and the J gene lost 9 bases, with 20 bases spanning the gap. CDR3 nucleotide sequence: TGCAGCGTTGAAATGACGGGAGCCCGCACGTTTGAGCAGTTCTTC. It is translated as CSVEMTGARTFEQFF.

The chain joins TRBV11-2 to TRBJ1-1, with D perhaps TRBD1 (5 bases). Deletions cut 5 bases from V and 1 base from J, with 17 bases between. CDR1 and CDR2 from the germline V gene are SGHAT and FQNNGV. The CDR3 is 16 amino acids. The CDR3 spells CASSTHRFNTNTEAFF. As DNA, the CDR3 is TGTGCCAGCAGCACTCACAGGTTTAATACGAACACTGAAGCTTTCTTT. The full variable domain, rest sourced from reference TRBV11-2 and TRBJ1-1, is EAGVAQSPRYKIIEKRQSVAFWCNPISGHATLYWYQQILGQGPKLLIQFQNNGVVDDSQLPKDRFSAERLKGVDSTLKIQPAKLEDSAVYLCASSTHRFNTNTEAFFGQGTRLTVV.

The chain carries TRBV12-3 or TRBV12-4 and TRBJ2-7; either TRBD1 or TRBD2 may fit D (5 bases each). Trimming shortened V by 2 bases and J by 3 bases, and 14 bases separated the two germline ends. The CDR3 is 15 amino acids. CDR3 sequence: CASSLPDGANYEQYF. In DNA form, the CDR3 reads TGTGCCAGCAGTTTACCGGACGGGGCAAACTACGAGCAGTACTTC.

This clonotype was detected only a few times. This chain uses TRBV27 with TRBJ2-3; 11 bases map to TRBD1. The length of the CDR3 is 13 residues. V was pared by 5 bases and J by 15 bases, with 10 bases of the junction left unmatched. The germline V gene has CDR1 MNHEY and CDR2 SMNVEV (reference sequence). The CDR3 sequence is CASSAGQGANCYF. The CDR3 coding sequence is TGTGCCAGCAGTGCAGGACAGGGGGCAAATTGTTATTTT.

This clonotype has a count of ten or more. V gene TRBV7-9 combines with J gene TRBJ1-1; D remains unclear. Germline V gives CDR1 SEHNR, CDR2 FQNEAQ (reference sequence). Trimming removed 4 bases at V and 6 bases at J, with 15 bases between. The CDR3 is made up of 14 amino acids. This CDR3 reads CASSSNYGMPEAFF. The CDR3 DNA follows: TGTGCCAGCAGCTCCAATTACGGGATGCCTGAAGCTTTCTTT.

This clonotype was counted only a few times. This chain links TRBV5-1 with TRBJ1-4; no clear D. Germline V gene data show CDR1 as SGHRS and CDR2 as YFSETQ. V was cut by 4 bases and J by 7 bases, with 14 bases left in between. The CDR3 extends over 14 amino acids. CDR3 sequence: CASSPSGHSEKLFF. In DNA, the CDR3 is TGCGCCAGCAGCCCTTCCGGGCACAGTGAAAAACTGTTTTTT.

Many counts were recorded for this clonotype. The CDR3 loop is CSVEAGTDITYF. The DNA of the CDR3 is TGCAGCGTTGAAGCCGGGACAGATATTACGTACTTC. The rearrangement uses TRBV29-1 and TRBJ2-7; 7 bases are a match to TRBD1. The CDR3 is 12 amino acids. V was clipped by 1 base and J by 12 bases; unmatched bases: 9. Germline V lookup: CDR1 SQVTM, CDR2 ANQGSEA.

About this clonotype itself: One junction end disagrees with the germline gene, perhaps due to a read error. This rearrangement joins TRBV25-1 to TRBJ2-5, with D tentatively TRBD2 (5 bases). This CDR3 has 16 residues. Germline CDR1 reads MGHDK; CDR2 reads SYGVNS. CDR3 region: CASSEFVGGLQQTQYF. CDR3 nucleotides: TGTGCCAGCAGTGAATTCGTGGGCGGACTCCAACAGACCCAGTACTTC.

This clonotype was seen more than once but under ten times. The chain employs TRBV20-1 and TRBJ1-6; D gene unclear. Trimming left V 6 bases short and J 5 bases short, with 14 bases between. This CDR3 region has 14 residues. From germline, CDR1 is DFQATT and CDR2 SNEGSKA (reference sequence). The chain's CDR3 is CSALIGQDNSPLHF. CDR3 bases: TGCAGTGCCCTTATTGGGCAGGATAATTCACCCCTCCACTTT.

Worth noting for this clonotype: The final CDR3 position lacks the conserved phenylalanine or tryptophan, pointing to a likely read error. The V gene is TRBV14, the J gene TRBJ1-1, with unresolved D. V lost 1 base to trimming and J lost 1 base, with 10 bases between them. Germline CDR1 SGHDN, CDR2 FVKESK. This CDR3 region has 15 residues. CDR3 residues: CASSQGEVRNTEAFL. In DNA form, the CDR3 reads TGTGCCAGCAGCCAAGGTGAGGTGAGGAACACTGAAGCTTTCCTT.

The chain recombines TRBV27 with TRBJ2-7; 8 bases match TRBD2. V lost 2 bases and J lost 7; bases outside the gene matches: 10. CDR3 size: 15 residues. Germline CDR1 is MNHEY and CDR2 is SMNVEV (reference sequence). CDR3 protein: CASSLAGGPGREQYF. CDR3 coding DNA: TGTGCCAGCAGTTTAGCGGGAGGACCTGGGAGGGAGCAGTACTTC.

This clonotype was observed a handful of times. The V and J genes are TRBV6-1 and TRBJ1-2; no firm D call. Germline loops: CDR1 MNHNS, CDR2 SASEGT. The CDR3 contains 16 residues. Trimming stripped 5 bases from V and 1 base from J, with 17 bases between. The CDR3 protein is CASSHRRKEGNYGYTF. The CDR3 DNA follows: TGTGCCAGCAGTCATCGACGGAAGGAGGGTAACTATGGCTACACCTTC.

This clonotype turned up a few times. The J gene is TRBJ2-2, the V gene TRBV12-3 or TRBV12-4, with 12 nucleotides matching TRBD2. The J segment lost 4 bases and the V segment lost 6 bases, leaving 15 bases of the junction unmatched. CDR3 length equals 19 residues. CDR3 residues: CASREGPWTSGVVTGELFF. The CDR3 nucleotides are TGTGCCAGCAGGGAAGGGCCCTGGACTAGCGGGGTAGTCACCGGGGAGCTGTTTTTT.

The V gene is TRBV20-1, the J gene TRBJ1-3; D unresolved. Germline V lookup: CDR1 DFQATT, CDR2 SNEGSKA (reference sequence). CDR3 length: 15 amino acids. Trimming removed 5 bases from V and 7 bases from J, with 21 bases in between. The CDR3 is CSAPLRGRQHNTIYF. CDR3 nucleotide sequence: TGCAGTGCTCCCCTTCGCGGGCGACAACACAACACCATATATTTT.

There are many counts of this clonotype. V gene TRBV19 combines with J gene TRBJ1-1; no clear D. This CDR3 has 12 residues. Germline V gene lookup returns CDR1 LNHDA and CDR2 SQIVND (reference sequence). Trimming removed 7 bases from V and 1 base from J, with 7 bases in between. The CDR3 sequence is CASITGNTEAFF. The CDR3 DNA is TGTGCCAGTATAACGGGGAACACTGAAGCTTTCTTT. The full variable domain, in which reference TRBV19 and TRBJ1-1 provide the parts outside the CDR3, is DGGITQSPKYLFRKEGQNVTLSCEQNLNHDAMYWYRQDPGQGLRLIYYSQIVNDFQKGDIAEGYSVSREKKESFPLTVTSAQKNPTAFYLCASITGNTEAFFGQGTRLTVV.

This clonotype was observed at least ten times. The chain joins TRBV30 to TRBJ1-1; D gene uncertain. With 1 base removed from V and 6 bases from J, the gap between germline ends came to 18 bases. Germline values: CDR1 GTSNPN, CDR2 SVGIG (reference sequence). This CDR3 is built from 15 residues. In DNA form, the CDR3 reads TGTGCCTGGAGTGGGGCAGGCACTACCCCCGCTGAAGCTTTCTTT. It translates to CAWSGAGTTPAEAFF. Full variable domain (missing parts from reference TRBV30 and TRBJ1-1): SQTIHQWPATLVQPVGSPLSLECTVEGTSNPNLYWYRQAAGRGLQLLFYSVGIGQISSEVPQNLSASRPQDRQFILSSKKLLLSDSGFYLCAWSGAGTTPAEAFFGQGTRLTVV.

The genes are TRBV2 and TRBJ2-7; D uncertain. Trimming removed 7 bases at V and 0 bases at J, with 7 bases between. This CDR3 spans 12 amino acids. Looked up from germline, CDR1 is SNHLY and CDR2 is FYNNEI. This chain's CDR3 is CASTTYSYEQYF. CDR3 sequence (DNA): TGTGCCAGCACTACCTACTCCTACGAGCAGTACTTC.

There are many counts of this clonotype. The rearrangement uses TRBV4-1 and TRBJ1-2; 9 bases align to TRBD1. Germline loops: CDR1 MGHRA, CDR2 YSYEKL. V lost 4 bases and J lost 3; bases outside the gene matches: 6. The CDR3 extends over 15 amino acids. For the CDR3, the DNA is TGCGCCAGCAGCCCAGGACAGGGGATTGACTATGGCTACACCTTC. Its protein product is CASSPGQGIDYGYTF.

This clonotype was seen a few times. The genes are TRBV6-6 and TRBJ1-5; TRBD1 is a possible D gene (5 bases). Trimming cost V 5 bases and J 4 bases, with 18 bases left between them. Germline V CDR1 and CDR2: MNHNY, SVGAGI (reference sequence). The CDR3 contains 16 residues. CDR3 loop: CASSPRRGGFNQPQHF. The CDR3, as DNA: TGTGCCAGCAGTCCCCGCCGGGGGGGATTTAATCAGCCCCAGCATTTT.

This clonotype turned up a few times. The rearrangement uses TRBV5-4 and TRBJ2-1; 11 bases map to TRBD2. This CDR3 comprises 17 residues. Per germline, CDR1 SGHNT and CDR2 YYREEE (reference sequence). Losses at the gene ends were 0 bases for V and 7 bases for J; bases not matched to a gene: 9. The CDR3 DNA reads TGTGCCAGCAGCTTGGCCCTACTAGCGGGAGAATTGAATGAGCAGTTCTTC. Its protein is CASSLALLAGELNEQFF.

This clonotype was seen only a few times. The chain joins TRBV28 to TRBJ2-2; the D gene is possibly TRBD2 (5 bases). The V end was cut by 6 bases, the J end by 6 bases, with 8 bases between. The CDR3 has 12 residues. Per germline, CDR1 MDHEN and CDR2 SYDVKM. In DNA form, the CDR3 reads TGTGCCAGCAGAATAGCGTCCGGGGAGCTGTTTTTT. Translated, it gives CASRIASGELFF.

V gene TRBV5-1 combines with J gene TRBJ1-1, with D unresolved. The germline V gene encodes CDR1 SGHRS and CDR2 YFSETQ. This CDR3 region has 12 residues. The ends were cut back, 0 bases at V and 9 bases at J, with 9 bases in the middle. CDR3 region: CASSLGAEKAFF. The CDR3 DNA reads TGCGCCAGCAGCTTGGGAGCGGAAAAAGCTTTCTTT.

This clonotype was detected only a few times. The V gene is TRBV5-1, the J gene TRBJ2-3; 10 nucleotides line up with TRBD2. Germline-derived CDR1 and CDR2 are SGHRS and YFSETQ. After removal of 4 bases from V and 2 bases from J, the junction contained 7 bases not matched to a gene. The CDR3 is made up of 16 amino acids. The CDR3 loop is CASSLAGALHTDTQYF. The CDR3 coding sequence is TGCGCCAGCAGCCTAGCGGGGGCCCTTCACACAGATACGCAGTATTTT.

V and J are TRBV7-9 and TRBJ1-3; a possible D gene is TRBD1 (6 bases). The V and J ends lost 5 bases and 0 bases respectively, with 14 bases between them. CDR1 is SEHNR and CDR2 is FQNEAQ in the germline V gene (reference sequence). This CDR3 is 16 amino acids long. This chain's CDR3 is CASSLQGTSSGNTIYF. The CDR3 nucleotides are TGTGCCAGCAGCCTTCAGGGGACGAGCTCTGGAAACACCATATATTTT. Complete variable domain (other parts from reference TRBV7-9 and TRBJ1-3): DTGVSQNPRHKITKRGQNVTFRCDPISEHNRLYWYRQTLGQGPEFLTYFQNEAQLEKSRLLSDRFSAERPKGSFSTLEIQRTEQGDSAMYLCASSLQGTSSGNTIYFGEGSWLTVV.

This chain links TRBV10-3 with TRBJ2-1; maybe TRBD2 (7 bases). CDR3 length: 12 amino acids. Looked up from germline, CDR1 is ENHRY and CDR2 is SYGVKD. The V end lost 11 bases, the J end lost 7 bases, and 15 bases lay between the germline ends. The DNA of the CDR3 is TGTGCCTCGTCGGGGGGCGGAAATGAGCAGTTCTTC. Encoded protein: CASSGGGNEQFF.

The chain uses TRBV6-6 and TRBJ1-6; D call uncertain. Germline V gene lookup returns CDR1 MNHNY and CDR2 SVGAGI (reference sequence). CDR3 length equals 14 residues. V was shortened by 7 bases and J by 5 bases, with 12 bases between the two germline ends. CDR3 DNA sequence: TGTGCCAGCACGGCGGGGAGGGATAATTCACCCCTCCACTTT. Translated, it gives CASTAGRDNSPLHF.

This clonotype was seen only a few times. The DNA for the CDR3 is TGTGCCAGCAGCTTCTTGGACGCCGAATTTCCTGAAGCTTTCTTT. Its translation is CASSFLDAEFPEAFF. The rearrangement links TRBV5-6 to TRBJ1-1; D is ambiguous. Trimming removed 2 bases from V and 6 bases from J, with 17 bases in between. Germline V gene sequence: CDR1 SGHDT, CDR2 YYEEEE. The CDR3 is made up of 15 amino acids.